This entry lists 20 T cell receptor beta chains sequenced from one sample in a study of shared clonotypes between healthy human individuals. The naive CD8 population came from CD45RO-negative cells selected for CCR7, without terminally differentiated effector memory CD45RA+ cells. Assay: immunoSEQ multiplex PCR; the TCRdb copy retains only in-frame clones and omits some. Among approximately 2,000,000 clones listed, 93% were seen once. The sequenced sample was naive CD8+ T cells from PBMCs. The source of these receptors is a young man in good health. Some clones in this sample may be carry-over from other donors' samples.

V and J are TRBV9 and TRBJ2-2; 9 nucleotides agree with TRBD2. With V trimmed by 4 bases and J by 4 bases, 14 bases remained unmatched. Per germline, CDR1 SGDLS and CDR2 YYNGEE. The CDR3 has 18 residues. CDR3 in DNA: TGTGCCAGCAGCCCCGGCGGGGGGGGACTCCAAGGCACCGGGGAGCTGTTTTTT. This encodes CASSPGGGGLQGTGELFF.

The genes are TRBV10-2 and TRBJ2-2; a weak D match, TRBD2 (6 bases). There are 13 residues in the CDR3. Deletions cut 2 bases from V and 7 bases from J, with 8 bases between. Germline CDR1 and CDR2: WSHSY and SAAADI. The DNA of the CDR3 is TGCGCCAGCAGTGAGAGGAGGGGCGGGGAGCTGTTTTTT. The encoded protein is CASSERRGGELFF.

This clone was recorded a few times. Other DNA sequences in the same sample also yield this CDR3. The chain uses TRBV7-9 and TRBJ1-2; D not resolved. Trimming took 8 bases from V and 4 from J, leaving 8 bases between them. Per the germline V gene, CDR1 is SEHNR and CDR2 is FQNEAQ (reference sequence). CDR3 length: 11 amino acids. The CDR3: CASSSGYGYTF. DNA of the CDR3: TGTGCCAGCTCCAGCGGCTATGGCTACACCTTC.

This sequence joins TRBV4-2 and TRBJ1-1; 12 bases line up with TRBD1. V lost 3 bases and J lost 0; bases outside the gene matches: 8. The CDR3 length is 18 residues. CDR1 and CDR2 from the germline V gene are LGHNA and YNFKEQ. The CDR3 protein is CASSHTLGTGGLNTEAFF. CDR3 DNA sequence: TGTGCCAGCAGCCATACCCTCGGGACAGGGGGCCTGAACACTGAAGCTTTCTTT.

This sequence joins TRBV5-3 and TRBJ2-7, with D unresolved. TRBV5-3 is an ORF, with its function uncertain. Trimming removed 2 bases at V and 2 bases at J, with 14 bases between. CDR3 length equals 15 residues. DNA of the CDR3: TGTGCCAGAAGCTTTGGGCAGTCCTTAACCTACGAGCAGTACTTC. Translated, it gives CARSFGQSLTYEQYF.

The V call is TRBV18, the J call TRBJ2-3; perhaps TRBD1 as D (6 bases). CDR1 is KGHSH and CDR2 is LQKENI in the germline V gene. CDR3 size: 16 residues. V was shortened by 3 bases and J by 2 bases, with 15 bases between the two germline ends. CDR3 residues: CASSPEGGPPTDTQYF. In nucleotides, the CDR3 is TGTGCCAGCTCACCGGAAGGGGGTCCCCCCACAGATACGCAGTATTTT.

The V and J genes are TRBV9 and TRBJ2-3; D may be TRBD1 or TRBD2 (6 bases each). Per germline, CDR1 SGDLS and CDR2 YYNGEE. Deletions cut 4 bases from V and 5 bases from J, with 14 bases between. The CDR3 sequence is 14 residues long. The CDR3 region is CASSPARGEDTQYF. The CDR3 DNA reads TGTGCCAGCAGCCCCGCGAGGGGGGAAGATACGCAGTATTTT. Filled out from reference TRBV9 and TRBJ2-3, the complete variable domain reads DSGVTQTPKHLITATGQRVTLRCSPRSGDLSVYWYQQSLDQGLQFLIQYYNGEERAKGNILERFSAQQFPDLHSELNLSSLELGDSALYFCASSPARGEDTQYFGPGTRLTVL.

J is TRBJ2-5 and V is TRBV11-2, with unresolved D. The J call is uncertain, as TRBJ2-7 better fits the DNA end. CDR1 and CDR2 (germline): SGHAT, FQNNGV. CDR3 length: 13 residues. CDR3 sequence: CASSSRSHYEQYF. CDR3 bases: TGTGCCAGCAGCTCGCGATCCCACTACGAGCAGTACTTC.

The genes are TRBV6-1 and TRBJ1-1; TRBD1 matches 7 bases. The CDR3 runs 15 residues. Trimming took 6 bases from V and 4 from J; bases not matched to a gene: 11. The germline V gene has CDR1 MNHNS and CDR2 SASEGT. In DNA, the CDR3 is TGTGCCAGCAGAAGAAGGGAGGGGGCACCCACTGAAGCTTTCTTT. It encodes CASRRREGAPTEAFF.

The genes are TRBV27 and TRBJ2-1; D is unclear. Per the germline V gene, CDR1 is MNHEY and CDR2 is SMNVEV (reference sequence). The CDR3 covers 14 residues. V was cut by 3 bases and J by 3 bases, with 9 bases left in between. This CDR3 is CASSFGSNYNEQFF. In DNA, the CDR3 is TGTGCCAGCAGTTTCGGCAGTAACTACAATGAGCAGTTCTTC.

The rearrangement links TRBV19 to TRBJ2-7; perhaps TRBD2 as D (5 bases). The germline V gene has CDR1 LNHDA and CDR2 SQIVND (reference sequence). The CDR3 is 11 amino acids. Trimming removed 9 bases from V and 3 bases from J, with 9 bases in between. The CDR3 reads CASGDLYEQYF. In DNA, the CDR3 is TGTGCCAGCGGGGATCTCTACGAGCAGTACTTC.

This clone was recorded only once. The V call is TRBV11-2, the J call TRBJ2-7; perhaps TRBD2 as D (5 bases). The CDR3 totals 15 residues. V lost 3 bases, J lost 0 bases, and 12 bases lay in between. The V gene's germline CDR1 is SGHAT and CDR2 FQNNGV. CDR3 protein: CASSFYSTSSYEQYF. The CDR3 DNA reads TGTGCCAGCAGCTTTTACAGCACTAGCTCCTACGAGCAGTACTTC.

The chain combines TRBV6-6 with TRBJ1-4; D gene ambiguous. CDR3 length: 15 amino acids. Germline CDR1 is MNHNY and CDR2 is SVGAGI (reference sequence). The V and J ends lost 7 bases and 0 bases respectively, with 12 bases between them. CDR3 DNA: TGTGCCAGCACGGGGTACCCAGCAACTAATGAAAAACTGTTTTTT. Protein product: CASTGYPATNEKLFF.

The count of this clone is one. The J gene is TRBJ2-1, the V gene TRBV7-8; TRBD2 is a possible D gene (5 bases). The CDR3 sequence is 16 residues long. Trimming cost V 3 bases and J 1 base, with 13 bases left between them. CDR1 SGHVS and CDR2 FQNEAQ come from the germline V gene. The CDR3 spells CASSLSSSGSYNEQFF. The CDR3 coding sequence is TGTGCCAGCAGCTTGAGTTCCAGCGGTTCCTACAATGAGCAGTTCTTC.

This clone occurred once. The rearrangement joins TRBV4-3 to TRBJ1-5; no reliable D call. Trimming took 0 bases from V and 0 from J, leaving 12 bases between them. Germline CDR1 reads LGHNA; CDR2 reads YSLEER. CDR3 length: 17 amino acids. The CDR3 loop reads CASSQDWQSYSNQPQHF. In DNA form, the CDR3 reads TGCGCCAGCAGCCAAGATTGGCAGTCCTATAGCAATCAGCCCCAGCATTTT.

V gene TRBV9 combines with J gene TRBJ1-5; 7 positions agree with TRBD1. CDR1 is SGDLS, CDR2 YYNGEE, per germline. Losses at the gene ends were 4 bases for V and 4 bases for J; bases not matched to a gene: 8. This CDR3 comprises 15 residues. This CDR3 is CASSPGGIGNQPQHF. As DNA, the CDR3 is TGTGCCAGCAGCCCAGGGGGGATTGGGAATCAGCCCCAGCATTTT.

This sequence joins TRBV11-2 and TRBJ2-5, with D uncertain. CDR1 is SGHAT, CDR2 FQNNGV, per germline. Deletions cut 5 bases from V and 5 bases from J, with 9 bases between. This CDR3 contains 12 residues. The CDR3: CASSPIWETQYF. As DNA, the CDR3 is TGTGCCAGCAGCCCTATATGGGAGACCCAGTACTTC.

The chain links TRBV28 to TRBJ2-7, with unresolved D. Between the trimmed V and J ends, which lost 3 bases and 2 bases, there was a span of 11 bases. CDR1 is MDHEN, CDR2 SYDVKM, per germline. This CDR3 has 14 amino acids. The CDR3 region has the DNA TGTGCCAGCAGTTTGGTCGGCAGCACCTACGAGCAGTACTTC. Translating gives CASSLVGSTYEQYF. Full variable domain (outside the CDR3, taken from reference TRBV28 and TRBJ2-7): DVKVTQSSRYLVKRTGEKVFLECVQDMDHENMFWYRQDPGLGLRLIYFSYDVKMKEKGDIPEGYSVSREKKERFSLILESASTNQTSMYLCASSLVGSTYEQYFGPGTRLTVT.

This sequence joins TRBV9 and TRBJ2-2; TRBD2 matches at 11 bases. V was clipped by 4 bases and J by 5 bases; unmatched bases: 10. Germline V lookup: CDR1 SGDLS, CDR2 YYNGEE. The CDR3 consists of 17 residues. CDR3 residues: CASSPPGLADRTGELFF. The CDR3 bases are TGTGCCAGCAGCCCACCGGGACTAGCGGACCGAACCGGGGAGCTGTTTTTT.

The chain uses TRBV11-3 and TRBJ2-2, with D tentatively TRBD2 (7 bases). Germline V gene sequence: CDR1 SGHNT, CDR2 YENEEA. V gave up 5 bases and J gave up 5 bases, with 18 bases separating them. This CDR3 region has 16 residues. CDR3 in amino acids: CASSPWGAGETGELFF. DNA for the CDR3: TGTGCCAGCAGCCCATGGGGGGCGGGAGAAACCGGGGAGCTGTTTTTT.